This record covers a single T cell receptor (beta chain). The sample is drawn from a study of T cells in Graves' hyperthyroidism and ophthalmopathy. Amplification yielded TCR beta CDR3 regions, with RNA transcripts as the source. Carried out on the TCR CDR3, a first-round RT-PCR used the HTBI primer set. TCRdb re-called the multiplex PCR reads with MiXCR, one entry per CDR3 protein. Altogether roughly 510,000 distinct CDR3 sequences are present, about 46% being singletons, with the ten largest covering roughly 45%. Germline V CDR1 and CDR2: SGHRS, YFSETQ. This CDR3 comprises 15 residues. The sequence derives from an adult woman with Graves' disease, either hyperthyroidism or ophthalmopathy (not recorded which). Specimen: peripheral blood or thyroid tissue (not recorded which). The V call is TRBV5-1, the J call TRBJ2-5; TRBD2 agrees at 7 bases. The J call is doubtful: the DNA matches TRBJ2-7 better. In DNA, the CDR3 is TGCGCCAGCAGCCTAGCCGGGGGGATGAGTTACGAGCAGTACTTC. Translated: CASSLAGGMSYEQYF.